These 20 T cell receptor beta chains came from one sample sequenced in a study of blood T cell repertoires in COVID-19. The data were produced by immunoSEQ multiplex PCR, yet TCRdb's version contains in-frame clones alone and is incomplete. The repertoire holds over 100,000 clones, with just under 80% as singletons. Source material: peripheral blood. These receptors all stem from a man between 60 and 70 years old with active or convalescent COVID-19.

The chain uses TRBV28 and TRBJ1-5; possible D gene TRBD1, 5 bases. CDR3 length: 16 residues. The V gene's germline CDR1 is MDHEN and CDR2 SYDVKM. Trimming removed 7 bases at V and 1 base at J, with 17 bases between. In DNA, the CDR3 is TGTGCCAGCAATCCCTTCTGGGGGGGAAGCAATCAGCCCCAGCATTTT. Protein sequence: CASNPFWGGSNQPQHF.

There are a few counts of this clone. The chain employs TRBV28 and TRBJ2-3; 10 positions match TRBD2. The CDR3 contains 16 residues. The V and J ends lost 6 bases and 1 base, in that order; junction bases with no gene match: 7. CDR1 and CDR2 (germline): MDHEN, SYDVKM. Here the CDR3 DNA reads TGTGCCAGCAGGCCTAGCGGGAGTTTGGGCACAGATACGCAGTATTTT. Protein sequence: CASRPSGSLGTDTQYF.

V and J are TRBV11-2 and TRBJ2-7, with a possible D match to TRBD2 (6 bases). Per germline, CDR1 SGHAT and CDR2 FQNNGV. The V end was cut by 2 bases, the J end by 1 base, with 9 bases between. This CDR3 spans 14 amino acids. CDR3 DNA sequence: TGTGCCAGCAGCTTACGCGGGACTTCCTACGAGCAGTACTTC. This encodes CASSLRGTSYEQYF.

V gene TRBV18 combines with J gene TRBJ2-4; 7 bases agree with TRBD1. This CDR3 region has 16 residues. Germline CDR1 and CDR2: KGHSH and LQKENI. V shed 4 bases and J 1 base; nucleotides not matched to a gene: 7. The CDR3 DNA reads TGTGCCAGCTCACTCGGACAGGACCTCGCCAAAAACATTCAGTACTTC. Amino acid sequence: CASSLGQDLAKNIQYF.

DNA of the CDR3: TGTGCCAGCTCACCTCTCCCTCCTAACCGCGGGTCTGAAAAACTGTTTTTT. This sequence encodes CASSPLPPNRGSEKLFF. The rearrangement links TRBV18 to TRBJ1-4, with D hard to call. V shed 3 bases and J shed 7 bases, with 21 bases lying between them. Germline V gives CDR1 KGHSH, CDR2 LQKENI. This CDR3 spans 17 amino acids.

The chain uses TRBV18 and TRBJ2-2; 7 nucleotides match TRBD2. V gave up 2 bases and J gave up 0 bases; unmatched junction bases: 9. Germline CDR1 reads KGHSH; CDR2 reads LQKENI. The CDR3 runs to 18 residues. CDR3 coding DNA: TGTGCCAGCTCACCAGTCAGAACCAGCGGGACGAACACCGGGGAGCTGTTTTTT. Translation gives CASSPVRTSGTNTGELFF.

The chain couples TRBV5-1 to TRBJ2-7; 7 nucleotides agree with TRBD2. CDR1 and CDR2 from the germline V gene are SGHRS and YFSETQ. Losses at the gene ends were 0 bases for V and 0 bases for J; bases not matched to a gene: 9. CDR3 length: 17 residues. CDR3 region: CASSLATAGVSSYEQYF. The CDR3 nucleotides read TGCGCCAGCAGCTTGGCCACGGCGGGAGTTTCCTCCTACGAGCAGTACTTC.

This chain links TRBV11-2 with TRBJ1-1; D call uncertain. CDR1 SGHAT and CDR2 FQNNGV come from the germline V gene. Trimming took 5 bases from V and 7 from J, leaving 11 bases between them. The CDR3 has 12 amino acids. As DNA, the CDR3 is TGTGCCAGCAGCCCACACGGGTATGAAGCTTTCTTT. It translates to CASSPHGYEAFF.

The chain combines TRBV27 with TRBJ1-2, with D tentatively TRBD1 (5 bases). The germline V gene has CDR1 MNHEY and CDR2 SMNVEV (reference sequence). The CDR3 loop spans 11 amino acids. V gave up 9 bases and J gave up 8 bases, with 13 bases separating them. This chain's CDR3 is CASWDSHGYTF. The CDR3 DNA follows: TGTGCCAGTTGGGACTCTCACGGCTACACCTTC.

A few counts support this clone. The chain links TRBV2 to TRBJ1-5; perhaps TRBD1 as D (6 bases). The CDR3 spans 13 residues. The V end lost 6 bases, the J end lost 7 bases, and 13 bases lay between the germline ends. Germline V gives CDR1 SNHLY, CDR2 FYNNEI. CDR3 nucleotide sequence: TGTGCCAGCAGCCGACAGGTCCAACAGCCCCAGCATTTT. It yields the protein CASSRQVQQPQHF.

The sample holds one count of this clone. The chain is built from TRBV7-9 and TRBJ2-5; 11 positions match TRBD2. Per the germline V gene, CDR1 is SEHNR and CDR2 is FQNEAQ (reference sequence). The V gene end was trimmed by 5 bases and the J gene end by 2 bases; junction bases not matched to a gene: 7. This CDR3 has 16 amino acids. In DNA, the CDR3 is TGTGCCAGCAGCCGATGGGGACTAGCGGAGCAAGAGACCCAGTACTTC. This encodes CASSRWGLAEQETQYF.

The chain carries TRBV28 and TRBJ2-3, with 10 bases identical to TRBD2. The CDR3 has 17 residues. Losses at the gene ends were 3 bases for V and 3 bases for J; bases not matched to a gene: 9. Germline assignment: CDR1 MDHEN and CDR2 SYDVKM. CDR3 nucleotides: TGTGCCAGCAGTTTCCCCCAGAGCGGGAGGGATACAGATACGCAGTATTTT. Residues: CASSFPQSGRDTDTQYF. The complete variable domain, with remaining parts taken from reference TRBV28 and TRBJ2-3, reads DVKVTQSSRYLVKRTGEKVFLECVQDMDHENMFWYRQDPGLGLRLIYFSYDVKMKEKGDIPEGYSVSREKKERFSLILESASTNQTSMYLCASSFPQSGRDTDTQYFGPGTRLTVL.

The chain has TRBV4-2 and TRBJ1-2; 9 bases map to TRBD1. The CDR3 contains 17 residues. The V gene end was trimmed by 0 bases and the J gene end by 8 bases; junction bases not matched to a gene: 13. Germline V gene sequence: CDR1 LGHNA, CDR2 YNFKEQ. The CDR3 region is CASSQDRTGGGGGGYTF. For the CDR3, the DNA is TGTGCCAGCAGCCAAGATCGAACAGGGGGCGGCGGAGGAGGCTACACCTTC.

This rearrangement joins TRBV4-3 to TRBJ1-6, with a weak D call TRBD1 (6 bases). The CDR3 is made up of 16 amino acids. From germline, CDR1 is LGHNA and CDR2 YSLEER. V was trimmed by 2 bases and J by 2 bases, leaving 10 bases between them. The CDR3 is CASSQKGGAYNSPLHF. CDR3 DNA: TGCGCCAGCAGCCAAAAAGGGGGAGCCTATAATTCACCCCTCCACTTT.

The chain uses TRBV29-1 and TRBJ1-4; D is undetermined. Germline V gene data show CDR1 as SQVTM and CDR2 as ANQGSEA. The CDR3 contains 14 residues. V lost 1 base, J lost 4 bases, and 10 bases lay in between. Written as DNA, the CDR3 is TGCAGCGTTGAAGGTTCGGGTAGTAATGAAAAACTGTTTTTT. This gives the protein CSVEGSGSNEKLFF.

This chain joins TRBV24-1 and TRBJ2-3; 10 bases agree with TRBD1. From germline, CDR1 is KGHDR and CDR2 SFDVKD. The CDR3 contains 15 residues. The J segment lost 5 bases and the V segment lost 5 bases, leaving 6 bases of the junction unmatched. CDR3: CATSGRQGAGDTQYF. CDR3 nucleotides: TGTGCCACCAGTGGCCGACAGGGGGCAGGAGATACGCAGTATTTT.

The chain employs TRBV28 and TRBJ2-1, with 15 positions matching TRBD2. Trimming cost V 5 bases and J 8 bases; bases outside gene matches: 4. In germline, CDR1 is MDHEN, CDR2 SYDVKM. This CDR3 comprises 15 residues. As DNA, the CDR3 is TGTGCCAGCAGTCGGACTAGCGGGAGGGTCTATGAGCAGTTCTTC. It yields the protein CASSRTSGRVYEQFF.

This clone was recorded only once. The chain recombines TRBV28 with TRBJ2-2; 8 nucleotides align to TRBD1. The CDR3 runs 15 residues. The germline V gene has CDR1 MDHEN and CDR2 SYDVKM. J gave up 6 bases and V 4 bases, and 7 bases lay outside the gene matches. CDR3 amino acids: CASSSPWTGSGELFF. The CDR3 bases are TGTGCCAGCAGTTCCCCCTGGACAGGGTCCGGGGAGCTGTTTTTT.

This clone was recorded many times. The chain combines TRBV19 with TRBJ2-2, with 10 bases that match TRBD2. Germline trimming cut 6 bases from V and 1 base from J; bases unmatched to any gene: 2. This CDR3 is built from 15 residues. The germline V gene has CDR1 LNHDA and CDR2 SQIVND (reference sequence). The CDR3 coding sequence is TGTGCCAGTAGGGTAGCGGGAGGGAACACCGGGGAGCTGTTTTTT. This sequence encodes CASRVAGGNTGELFF.

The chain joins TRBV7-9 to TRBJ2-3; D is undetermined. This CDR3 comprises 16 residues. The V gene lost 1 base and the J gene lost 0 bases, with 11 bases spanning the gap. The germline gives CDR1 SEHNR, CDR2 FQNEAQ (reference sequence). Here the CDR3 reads CASSLGLSASTDTQYF. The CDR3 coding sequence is TGTGCCAGCAGCTTAGGTCTATCCGCTAGCACAGATACGCAGTATTTT.